This entry concerns a single T cell receptor beta chain. No antigen is known for it. Base-call qualities are not available, and no considerably larger clone is one nucleotide away. These data belong to a study of cytomegalovirus exposure and HLA in healthy donors (dated by TCRdb to 2016 to 2017). Regarding the research as a whole: In an earlier analysis of roughly 590 of the donors, about 270 Gb of sequence data and 100 million or so unique TCR beta sequences from about 190 million T cells were reported. Of the roughly 400 genotyped donors, 70% to 90% were placed in the genetic ancestry cluster associated with self-reported Caucasian donors. Every discovery cohort repertoire had been produced on one sequencing platform. In an earlier analysis of 500 to 650 of the donors, high-throughput TCR beta sequencing was used to judge whether each TCR beta V gene segment behaved as functional or pseudogenic. A later genetic analysis took genome-wide SNP genotypes for about 65% of the roughly 670 donors and used that subset as a discovery cohort. Alongside the repertoire data, information on donor age, sex, ethnicity and CMV serostatus was compiled. An early release covering 550 to 650 HLA-typed donors comprised about 290 gigabases of sequencing data and tens of millions of unique TCR sequences. The study aimed to test whether signatures of past pathogen exposure could be identified by cataloging public T cell receptors. Using immunosequencing, the study profiled T cell repertoires from about 620 subjects and related those repertoires to cytomegalovirus serostatus. In a later analysis, previously published TCR beta repertoires from fewer than 750 donors were re-analyzed and high-resolution HLA genotyping was added so that TCR occurrence patterns could be studied. Because of strong linkage in the cohort, roughly five DR-DQ haplotypes were treated as single units for association and clustering. Rather than using new phenotypic data, the later analysis identified candidate immune exposures from TCR beta sequences and from how often those sequences occurred across donors. On average, around 200,000 unique TCR beta nucleotide sequences were sequenced per donor among 398 genotyped donors of the cohort, with about 17% of those sequences being non-productive. HLA typing covered class I and class II loci at four-digit resolution. High-throughput TCR immunosequencing, statistical association of individual TCRs with disease status, and machine learning were combined to predict cytomegalovirus infection status. The number of donors typed differed by locus, with about 629-630 for A, B, C, DRB1 and DQB1, about 500 for DQA1, some 570 for DPA1, and about 450 for DPB1. In addition to the first cohort of 666 subjects, a separate validation cohort of over 90 different subjects was used. Summary of the overall study and its limitations: The presence/absence analyses assumed that sequencing depth was roughly uniform across donors, and that assumption may not be true. A few of the identified cytomegalovirus-associated TCR beta chains were confirmed in vitro to be specific for cytomegalovirus antigens. Because HLA typing was missing for some donors at each locus, association tests included only the typed subset. A further reported finding was that TCR beta sequences accurately predicted the HLA-A and HLA-B alleles for most subjects in the first cohort. In a later analysis, most CMV-associated TCR beta chains were found to appear HLA-restricted, with HLA associations seemingly driven largely by CMV exposure. In a later analysis, HLA-associated TCR beta chains were found to be more clonally expanded and to have lower generation probabilities than equally common non-associated chains. The study listed 164 TCR beta chains as associated with cytomegalovirus. An earlier analysis of around 500 of the donors showed that most TCR beta V segments appeared in productive rearrangements either about 90% or about 30% of the time, which broadly matched IMGT annotations. In a later genetic analysis, fewer N-insertions in productive TCRs were reported among donors in an Asian-associated ancestry cluster than the 666-donor mean. Linkage disequilibrium might explain the correlated functional status among segregating V segments, but an unknown experimental factor could not be excluded. The classifier was reported to diagnose cytomegalovirus status with high specificity and sensitivity in both the original and validation cohorts. While some public TCRs were present in many individuals, most TCR sequences turned up only very rarely across donors. V-gene and J-gene trimming of TCR beta chains was associated with a missense DCLRE1C variant in a later genetic analysis, and the association was replicated in an independent cohort. Because the 87-base-pair reads could not distinguish some IMGT-functional V segments, including TRBV6-2 and TRBV6-3, those segments were excluded. This cohort had only TCR beta chains sequenced, and the lack of alpha or paired-chain data limited which features could be detected. Because counts were too low, roughly 18 rarely observed V segments, including chromosome 9 orphons, were left out of the earlier analysis of 500 to 750 of the donors. A cluster of highly shared sequence variants was judged likely to be a technical artifact of the sequencing pipeline. At a false discovery rate of 0.05, a later analysis linked about 17,000 TCR beta sequences to specific HLA alleles. A later analysis found that TCR association rates varied across HLA loci, with DRB1 alleles showing the most associated TCRs and HLA-C alleles the fewest. The authors suggested that the approach could potentially be generalized to other disease states and immunological phenotypes. Immune exposure information for the cohort was limited to CMV serostatus. When HLA alleles, especially DR and DQ, strongly co-occurred, attributing TCR associations to individual alleles was difficult. In a later analysis, several top co-occurrence clusters were reported to appear linked to parvovirus B19, influenza, CMV and Epstein-Barr virus.

The protocol used for the library was the immunoSEQ multiplex PCR assay. A mixture of 60 forward primers for TCR Vbeta segments and 13 reverse primers for TCR Jbeta segments was used in the multiplex PCR. A multiplex PCR assay on genomic DNA amplified the CDR3 region of rearranged TCR beta genes. Amplified TCR beta libraries were sequenced as 87-base-pair reads on the Illumina HiSeq System. The authors processed their data as follows. A later analysis counted around 72 million unique TCR beta chains across the 650 to 700 repertoires, and 9 million to 14 million of these chains were shared by at least two donors. A nearest-neighbor algorithm error-corrected the raw reads and collapsed the reads into unique sequences, merging closely related sequences to remove PCR and sequencing errors. CDR3 sequences were aligned to IMGT reference sequences to assign V, D and J gene segments. For a sequence to be retained, a match of at least six nucleotides to both a V gene segment and a J gene segment was required. A rearrangement was called productive if the CDR3 had no stop codons and remained in frame with V and J, and every other rearrangement was called non-productive. CDR3 was defined according to IMGT convention as the region running from the second conserved V-encoded cysteine to the conserved J-encoded phenylalanine. In an earlier analysis of around 570 of the donors, sequences lacking an unambiguous match to a single V gene segment were excluded. In an earlier analysis of approximately 590 of the donors, V segments were called functional above 56.7% productive rearrangements and were called segregating when the between-donor standard deviation exceeded 5%. A statistical classification framework was built to diagnose cytomegalovirus status from the catalog of TCR beta chain sequences. In a later analysis, TCR nucleotide sequences were compared against IMGT/GENE-DB human TR gene sequences so that V and J genes could be assigned. In a later analysis, CDR3 sequences and most-parsimonious VDJ recombination scenarios were assigned using the TCRdist pipeline. In a later analysis, each TCR beta chain was defined by its CDR3 amino acid sequence together with its V-gene family, and reads lacking a unique V-gene family were excluded. To address suspected cross-contamination and a sequencing artifact, a later analysis removed several hundred highly shared, low-generation-probability nucleotide sequences. A later analysis calculated a clonal expansion index for each public chain from normalized within-repertoire ranks of inferred template counts. Generation probabilities in a later analysis came from a VDJ recombination model fitted to out-of-frame rearrangements, and those results were checked against IGoR. A later analysis scored TCR-TCR, TCR-HLA and TCR-CMV co-occurrence with hypergeometric tests, applying a repertoire-size bias correction to TCR pairs. To estimate false discovery rates, a later analysis permuted the HLA or CMV assignments 20 times. A later analysis grouped co-occurring TCRs with DBSCAN, adding TCRdist sequence similarity when clustering within HLA-allele-positive subsets. Co-occurrence clustering excluded repertoires with fewer than 30,000 or more than 120,000 public chains, plus five with anomalous nucleotide sharing. TCRdb mirrors the immuneACCESS table, restricted to in-frame sequences. Some clones are absent from its copies; in checked studies, under half trace to an unresolved V gene, and the reason for the others is unknown. The V and J calls and clone size were taken over from that table, and D and trimming were inferred from the DNA. The sample table holds 200,000 to 250,000 clones, of which approximately 80% were seen once. Clones ranked in the top ten supply 0.71% of the sample.

The cohort consisted of 650 to 700 healthy bone marrow donors. At the time of sampling, all cohort members were nominally healthy, though unrecorded immune exposures were likely present. The donor was CMV seronegative and belonged to the group of approximately 320 seronegative cohort members. A peripheral blood sample was collected from each donor, and TCR beta sequencing was performed on peripheral blood mononuclear cells. Genomic DNA extraction from the blood cell samples was performed with the Qiagen DNeasy Blood Extraction Kit. CDR1 and CDR2 are read off the germline V gene as SGHAT and FQNNGV. Relative to germline, V is missing 1 base and J is missing 4 bases, with 4 bases of the junction outside any gene match. The CDR3, cysteine through phenylalanine, is 16 amino acids long. Solely the CDR3 DNA is kept, with 48 bases framed from the first base.

The sequenced sample was PBMCs. The origin of this receptor is a boy aged 2-15 years in good health and CMV-seronegative. The rearranged chain carries TRBV11-2 and TRBJ2-7, and 13 junction bases match TRBD2. This receptor has the CDR3 CASSLGGLAGRYEQYF. The DNA sequence follows: TGTGCCAGCAGCTTAGGGGGACTAGCGGGAAGGTACGAGCAGTACTTC.